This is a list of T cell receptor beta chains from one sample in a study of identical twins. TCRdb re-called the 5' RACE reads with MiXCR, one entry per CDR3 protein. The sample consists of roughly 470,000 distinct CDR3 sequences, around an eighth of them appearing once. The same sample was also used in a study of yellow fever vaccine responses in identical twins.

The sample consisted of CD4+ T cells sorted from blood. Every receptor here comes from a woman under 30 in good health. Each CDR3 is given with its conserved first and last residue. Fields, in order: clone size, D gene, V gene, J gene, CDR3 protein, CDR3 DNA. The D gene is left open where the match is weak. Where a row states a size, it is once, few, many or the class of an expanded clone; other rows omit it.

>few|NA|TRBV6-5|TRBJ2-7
CASSYSNNIPSEQYF
TGTGCCAGCAGTTACTCGAACAATATACCTAGCGAGCAGTACTTC
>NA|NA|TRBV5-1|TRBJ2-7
CASSKEVAGTSEQYF
TGCGCCAGCAGCAAGGAGGTTGCAGGGACCAGCGAGCAGTACTTC
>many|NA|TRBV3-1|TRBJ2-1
CASSQSKGTYNEQFF
TGTGCCAGCAGTCAATCGAAGGGGACGTACAATGAGCAGTTCTTC
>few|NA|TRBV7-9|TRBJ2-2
CASGTITGELFF
TGTGCCAGCGGAACAATCACCGGGGAGCTGTTTTTT
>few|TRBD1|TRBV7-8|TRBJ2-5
CASSFSGTGVKETQYF
TGTGCCAGCAGCTTTAGTGGGACAGGGGTAAAAGAGACCCAGTACTTC
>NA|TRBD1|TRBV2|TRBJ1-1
CASTRQGSTEAFF
TGTGCCAGCACCAGACAGGGTTCCACTGAAGCTTTCTTT
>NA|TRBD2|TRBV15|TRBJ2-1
CATTKQTSGSYNEQFF
TGTGCCACCACCAAGCAAACTAGCGGGAGCTACAATGAGCAGTTCTTC
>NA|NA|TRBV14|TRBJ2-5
CASALGETQYF
TGTGCCAGCGCCCTGGGGGAGACCCAGTACTTC
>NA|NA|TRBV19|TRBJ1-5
CASSPRLSNQPQHF
TGTGCCAGTAGTCCAAGACTTAGCAATCAGCCCCAGCATTTT
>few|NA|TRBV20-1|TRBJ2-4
CSLRGGSGNLIQYF
TGCAGCCTACGTGGGGGGTCAGGGAATCTCATTCAGTACTTC
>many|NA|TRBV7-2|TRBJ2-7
CASSLVRNYEQYF
TGTGCCAGCAGCTTAGTTAGGAACTACGAGCAGTACTTC
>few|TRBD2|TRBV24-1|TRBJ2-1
CATSDPGTSGTKSTNEQFF
TGTGCCACCAGTGATCCCGGGACTAGCGGGACCAAGTCAACCAATGAGCAGTTCTTC
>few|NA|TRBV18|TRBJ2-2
CASSPLPGTGELFF
TGTGCCAGCTCACCGCTCCCCGGAACCGGGGAGCTGTTTTTT
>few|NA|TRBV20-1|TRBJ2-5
CSARTASYQETQYF
TGCAGTGCTAGGACGGCTAGCTACCAAGAGACCCAGTACTTC
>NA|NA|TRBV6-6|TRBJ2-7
CASSSPSAGKYF
TGTGCCAGCAGCTCCCCCTCAGCTGGGAAGTACTTC
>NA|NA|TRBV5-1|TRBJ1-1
CASSRSSSLNTEAFF
TGCGCCAGCAGCCGGTCGAGTAGCTTGAACACTGAAGCTTTCTTT
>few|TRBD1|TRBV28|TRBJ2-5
CASSMMTRDSPPYSF
TGTGCCAGCAGCATGATGACCCGGGACAGTCCTCCTTACTCATTC
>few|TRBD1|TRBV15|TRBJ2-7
CATSRETGGSFEQYF
TGTGCCACCAGCAGAGAGACAGGGGGAAGTTTCGAGCAGTACTTC
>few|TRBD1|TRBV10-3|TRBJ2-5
CAIAQGADETQYF
TGTGCCATCGCGCAGGGGGCGGATGAGACCCAGTACTTC
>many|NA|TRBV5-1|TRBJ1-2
CASSLTGTGYGYTF
TGCGCCAGCAGCTTGACAGGGACGGGCTATGGCTACACCTTC
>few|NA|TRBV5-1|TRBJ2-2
CASSLIPDSNTGELFF
TGCGCCAGCAGCTTAATCCCAGATTCGAACACCGGGGAGCTGTTTTTT
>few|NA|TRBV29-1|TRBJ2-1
CSVARDWGRNEQFF
TGCAGCGTTGCCCGGGACTGGGGCCGCAATGAGCAGTTCTTC
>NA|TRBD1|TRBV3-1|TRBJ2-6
CASRQGAYGANVLTF
TGTGCCAGCAGACAGGGGGCGTATGGGGCCAACGTCCTGACTTTC
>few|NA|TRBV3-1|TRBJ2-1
CASSYQLREQFF
TGTGCCAGCAGCTACCAACTCCGTGAGCAGTTCTTC
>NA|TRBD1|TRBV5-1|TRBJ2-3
CASSLGQGKADTQYF
TGCGCCAGCAGCTTAGGACAGGGAAAGGCAGATACGCAGTATTTT
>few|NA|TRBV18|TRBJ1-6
CASSPQGTLNSPLHF
TGTGCCAGCTCACCACAGGGGACCCTCAATTCACCCCTCCACTTT
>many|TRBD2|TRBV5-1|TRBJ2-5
CASSLLAAKETQYF
TGCGCCAGCAGCCTCCTAGCGGCAAAAGAGACCCAGTACTTC
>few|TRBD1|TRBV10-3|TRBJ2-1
CAISAEKTGVNEQFF
TGTGCCATCAGTGCCGAAAAGACAGGGGTGAATGAGCAGTTCTTC
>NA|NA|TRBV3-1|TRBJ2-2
CASSQPPELFF
TGTGCCAGCAGCCAACCGCCGGAGCTGTTTTTT
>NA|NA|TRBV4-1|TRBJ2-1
CASSHRSSYNEQFF
TGCGCCAGCAGCCACCGCAGCTCCTACAATGAGCAGTTCTTC
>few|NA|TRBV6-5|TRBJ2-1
CASSHQGNNNEQFF
TGTGCCAGCAGTCACCAGGGGAACAACAATGAGCAGTTCTTC
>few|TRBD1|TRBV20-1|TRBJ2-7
CSARTGTVEQYF
TGCAGTGCGAGGACAGGGACGGTCGAGCAGTACTTC
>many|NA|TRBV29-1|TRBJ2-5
CSDLGAETQYF
TGCAGCGACCTCGGTGCAGAGACCCAGTACTTC
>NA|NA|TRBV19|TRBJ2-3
CAAAPRGSTDTQYF
TGTGCCGCCGCACCGCGCGGTAGCACAGATACGCAGTATTTT
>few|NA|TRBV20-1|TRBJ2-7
CSAAPGGAPYEQYF
TGCAGTGCCGCCCCGGGCGGGGCGCCATACGAGCAGTACTTC
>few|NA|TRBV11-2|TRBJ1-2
CASSPLLRRVEVVSGYTF
TGTGCCAGCAGCCCATTACTGCGGAGGGTTGAGGTAGTTAGTGGCTACACCTTC
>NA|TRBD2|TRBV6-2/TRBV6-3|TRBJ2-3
CASSDGVREDTDTQYF
TGTGCCAGCAGCGACGGGGTGCGGGAGGACACAGATACGCAGTATTTT
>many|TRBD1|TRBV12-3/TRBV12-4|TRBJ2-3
CASSPNRGGGTDTQYF
TGTGCCAGCAGTCCTAACAGGGGTGGGGGCACAGATACGCAGTATTTT
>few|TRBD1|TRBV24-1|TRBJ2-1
CATRGTGASNEQFF
TGTGCCACCAGAGGGACAGGGGCCTCTAATGAGCAGTTCTTC
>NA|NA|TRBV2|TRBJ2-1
CASTLDYNEQFF
TGTGCCAGCACTCTCGACTACAATGAGCAGTTCTTC
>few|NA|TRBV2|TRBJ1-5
CASRRGPDQPQHF
TGTGCCAGCAGGCGGGGGCCGGATCAGCCCCAGCATTTT
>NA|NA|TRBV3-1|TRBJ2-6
CASSHQSGLGANVLTF
TGTGCCAGCAGCCATCAAAGCGGGCTTGGGGCCAACGTCCTGACTTTC
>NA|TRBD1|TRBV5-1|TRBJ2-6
CASSSGTGGSGANVLTF
TGCGCCAGCAGCTCCGGGACAGGGGGCTCTGGGGCCAACGTCCTGACTTTC
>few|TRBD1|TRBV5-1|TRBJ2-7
CASSLAPTGQTYEQYF
TGCGCCAGCAGCTTGGCACCGACAGGGCAAACCTACGAGCAGTACTTC
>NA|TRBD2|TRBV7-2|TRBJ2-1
CASSNRASGITYNEQFF
TGTGCCAGCAGCAACCGGGCCAGCGGGATAACCTACAATGAGCAGTTCTTC
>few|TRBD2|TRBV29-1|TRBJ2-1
CSVARLAGGEQFF
TGCAGCGTTGCCAGACTAGCGGGGGGCGAGCAGTTCTTC
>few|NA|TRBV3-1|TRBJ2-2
CASSQDAGTGELFF
TGTGCCAGCAGCCAAGATGCGGGCACCGGGGAGCTGTTTTTT
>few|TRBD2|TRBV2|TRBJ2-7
CASAKLAGDSYEQYF
TGTGCCAGCGCCAAACTAGCGGGAGACTCCTACGAGCAGTACTTC
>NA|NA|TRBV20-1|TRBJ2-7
CSANPPGSYEQYF
TGCAGTGCTAACCCCCCAGGATCCTACGAGCAGTACTTC
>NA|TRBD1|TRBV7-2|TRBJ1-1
CASSLVSGGVTEAFF
TGTGCCAGCAGCTTAGTCTCAGGGGGCGTCACTGAAGCTTTCTTT
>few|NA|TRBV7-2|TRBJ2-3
CASSWAGDTQYF
TGTGCCAGCAGTTGGGCGGGAGATACGCAGTATTTT